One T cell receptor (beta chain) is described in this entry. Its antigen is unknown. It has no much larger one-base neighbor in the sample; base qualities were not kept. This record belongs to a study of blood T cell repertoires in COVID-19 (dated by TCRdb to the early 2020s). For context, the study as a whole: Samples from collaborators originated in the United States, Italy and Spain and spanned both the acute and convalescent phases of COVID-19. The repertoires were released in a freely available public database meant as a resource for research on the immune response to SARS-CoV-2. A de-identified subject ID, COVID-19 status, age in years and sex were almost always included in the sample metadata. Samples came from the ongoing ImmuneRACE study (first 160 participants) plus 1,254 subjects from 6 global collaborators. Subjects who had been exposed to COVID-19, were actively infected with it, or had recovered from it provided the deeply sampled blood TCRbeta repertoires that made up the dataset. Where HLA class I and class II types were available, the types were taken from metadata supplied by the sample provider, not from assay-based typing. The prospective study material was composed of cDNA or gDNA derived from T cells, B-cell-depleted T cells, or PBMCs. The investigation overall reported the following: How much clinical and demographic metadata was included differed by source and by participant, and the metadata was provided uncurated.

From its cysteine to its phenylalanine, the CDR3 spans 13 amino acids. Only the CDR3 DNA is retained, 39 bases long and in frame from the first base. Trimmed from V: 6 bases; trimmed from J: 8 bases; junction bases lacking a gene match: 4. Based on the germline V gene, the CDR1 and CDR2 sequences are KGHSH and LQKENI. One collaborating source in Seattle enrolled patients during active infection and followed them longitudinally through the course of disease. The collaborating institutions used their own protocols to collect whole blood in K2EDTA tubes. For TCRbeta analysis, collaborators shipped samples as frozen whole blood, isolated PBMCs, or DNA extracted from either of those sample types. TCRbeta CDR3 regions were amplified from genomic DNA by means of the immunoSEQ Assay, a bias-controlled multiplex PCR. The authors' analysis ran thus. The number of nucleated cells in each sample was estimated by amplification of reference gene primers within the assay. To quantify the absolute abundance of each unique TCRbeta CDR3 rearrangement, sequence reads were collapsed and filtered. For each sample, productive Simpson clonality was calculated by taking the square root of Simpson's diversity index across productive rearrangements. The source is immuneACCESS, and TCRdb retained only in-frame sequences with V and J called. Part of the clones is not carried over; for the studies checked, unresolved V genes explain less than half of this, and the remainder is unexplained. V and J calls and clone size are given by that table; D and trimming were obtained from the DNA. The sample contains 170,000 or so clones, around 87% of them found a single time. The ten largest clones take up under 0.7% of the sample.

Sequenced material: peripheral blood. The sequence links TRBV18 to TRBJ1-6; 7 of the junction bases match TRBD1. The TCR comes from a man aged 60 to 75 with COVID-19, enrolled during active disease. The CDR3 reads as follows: CASSPDRDSPLHF. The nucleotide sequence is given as TGTGCCAGCTCGCCAGACAGGGATTCACCCCTCCACTTT.